A single sample gave rise to the 21 T cell receptor beta chains below, sequenced in a study of T-cell memory formation after mild COVID-19. TCRdb recomputed calls from the 5' RACE reads with MiXCR, one row per CDR3 protein. This table holds roughly 35,000 distinct CDR3 sequences, around 21% found once. Sample: PBMCs or a T cell subset sorted from them (not recorded which). These receptors all stem from an adult who had mild COVID-19 (a few samples of this study predate the infection). Cell type and time point are not known.

This clonotype was counted many times. V and J are TRBV5-1 and TRBJ2-1; D may be TRBD2 (6 bases). Per germline, CDR1 SGHRS and CDR2 YFSETQ. The V gene lost 3 bases and the J gene lost 7 bases, with 17 bases spanning the gap. This CDR3 has 15 amino acids. CDR3 residues: CASSSQRATNNEQFF. The CDR3 coding sequence is TGCGCCAGCAGCTCTCAGCGGGCTACTAATAATGAGCAGTTCTTC.

This clonotype has ten or more counts. The rearrangement links TRBV6-5 to TRBJ2-7; possibly TRBD1 for D (5 bases). This CDR3 is built from 15 residues. Germline loops: CDR1 MNHEY, CDR2 SVGAGI. Trimming stripped 6 bases from V and 5 bases from J, with 20 bases between. This chain's CDR3 is CASRRGHLLAHEQYF. The DNA of the CDR3 is TGTGCCAGCAGGCGAGGACACCTCCTCGCGCACGAGCAGTACTTC.

Only one count was recorded for this clonotype. This chain links TRBV7-9 with TRBJ2-1, with 10 bases lining up with TRBD2. Trimming cost V 3 bases and J 5 bases; bases outside gene matches: 19. This CDR3 contains 20 residues. Germline CDR1 SEHNR, CDR2 FQNEAQ (reference sequence). CDR3 sequence: CASSFGKGSLIAGGHNEQFF. In DNA, the CDR3 is TGTGCCAGCAGCTTCGGGAAGGGTTCCCTCATAGCGGGGGGCCACAATGAGCAGTTCTTC.

J is TRBJ2-3 and V is TRBV11-2, with TRBD2 matching 8 bases. The CDR3 sequence is 14 residues long. Germline V gene lookup returns CDR1 SGHAT and CDR2 FQNNGV. The V gene end was trimmed by 4 bases and the J gene end by 5 bases; junction bases not matched to a gene: 5. The CDR3 protein is CASSWSGGLDTQYF. The CDR3 coding sequence is TGTGCCAGCAGCTGGTCGGGAGGGTTAGATACGCAGTATTTT.

The rearrangement links TRBV18 to TRBJ1-2, with D possibly matching TRBD1 (6 bases). V lost 2 bases and J lost 7, with 17 bases in between. Germline V lookup: CDR1 KGHSH, CDR2 LQKENI. The CDR3 runs 15 residues. CDR3 bases: TGTGCCAGCTCACCAAAAGCAGGGGAGAGAGGTGGCTACACCTTC. It specifies CASSPKAGERGGYTF.

This clonotype was seen ten or more times. The V gene is TRBV6-6, the J gene TRBJ1-1, with D perhaps TRBD1 (5 bases). CDR1 is MNHNY and CDR2 is SVGAGI in the germline V gene (reference sequence). CDR3 length: 17 residues. The V end was cut by 2 bases, the J end by 3 bases, with 19 bases between. CDR3 loop: CASSYNANTGTDTEAFF. In DNA, the CDR3 is TGTGCCAGCAGTTACAACGCGAACACTGGGACGGACACTGAAGCTTTCTTT.

This clonotype has more than one count but fewer than ten. This sequence joins TRBV5-1 and TRBJ2-5; 7 bases are shared with TRBD1. The germline V gene encodes CDR1 SGHRS and CDR2 YFSETQ. This CDR3 is 15 amino acids long. With 1 base clipped from V and 2 bases from J, the junction kept 5 bases outside the gene matches. In DNA form, the CDR3 reads TGCGCCAGCAGCTTGAATCCGGGACAGCAAGAGACCCAGTACTTC. Translation gives CASSLNPGQQETQYF.

This clonotype is deemed medium-sized (0.01 to 0.1%). The chain recombines TRBV7-2 with TRBJ2-3; perhaps TRBD1 as D (5 bases). Germline V gene sequence: CDR1 SGHTA, CDR2 FQGNSA. This CDR3 spans 14 amino acids. Trimming took 4 bases from V and 14 from J, leaving 22 bases between them. The CDR3 loop reads CASSYQGPLASGYF. CDR3 nucleotide sequence: TGTGCCAGCAGCTATCAGGGCCCCCTCGCCAGTGGGTATTTT.

This clonotype was counted ten times or more. The chain has TRBV2 and TRBJ2-1; 10 bases map to TRBD2. CDR1 is SNHLY and CDR2 is FYNNEI in the germline V gene. The CDR3 has 14 residues. The ends lost 5 bases at V and 3 bases at J; junction bases unmatched: 1. In nucleotides, the CDR3 is TGTGCCAGCAGTCGACTAGCGGGCTACAATGAGCAGTTCTTC. Translation: CASSRLAGYNEQFF.

A few counts support this clonotype. V gene TRBV7-9 combines with J gene TRBJ1-5; maybe TRBD1 (6 bases). V dropped 1 base and J dropped 7 bases, with 8 bases sitting between them. This CDR3 has 13 amino acids. The germline V gene has CDR1 SEHNR and CDR2 FQNEAQ (reference sequence). The CDR3 is CASSLGGHQPQHF. The CDR3, as DNA: TGTGCCAGCAGCTTAGGGGGGCACCAGCCCCAGCATTTT.

This clonotype is medium-sized (0.01 to 0.1%) within its sample. The V gene is TRBV7-2, the J gene TRBJ2-1; D gene uncertain. V lost 5 bases, J lost 0 bases, and 11 bases lay in between. This CDR3 has 15 residues. Germline-derived CDR1 and CDR2 are SGHTA and FQGNSA. CDR3 DNA sequence: TGTGCCAGCAGCCCCTGGGCGGACTCCTACAATGAGCAGTTCTTC. Residues: CASSPWADSYNEQFF.

This clonotype has ten or more counts. The gene calls are TRBV7-9 and TRBJ2-3; 8 bases map to TRBD2. This CDR3 comprises 15 residues. J was trimmed by 4 bases and V by 5 bases; bases with no gene match: 8. The germline V gene has CDR1 SEHNR and CDR2 FQNEAQ (reference sequence). The CDR3 bases are TGTGCCAGCAGCAACCTAGCCGGGAGGGCAGATACGCAGTATTTT. This sequence encodes CASSNLAGRADTQYF.

This clonotype was picked up a small number of times. The chain combines TRBV3-1 with TRBJ2-7; D gene uncertain. The CDR3 spans 14 residues. V was shortened by 5 bases and J by 4 bases, with 15 bases between the two germline ends. Germline V gene lookup returns CDR1 LGHDT and CDR2 YNNKEL (reference sequence). The CDR3 nucleotides read TGTGCCAGCAGCGACGGGTCCACTCGTTACGAGCAGTACTTC. This sequence encodes CASSDGSTRYEQYF.

This clonotype was observed many times. The chain uses TRBV19 and TRBJ2-5; D possibly corresponds to TRBD2 (5 bases). The CDR3 covers 14 residues. Trimming took 2 bases from V and 6 from J, leaving 13 bases between them. The germline gives CDR1 LNHDA, CDR2 SQIVND (reference sequence). CDR3 nucleotides: TGTGCCAGTAGTATAATAGGCCCGGGGAAGACCCAGTACTTC. Residues: CASSIIGPGKTQYF.

Many counts were recorded for this clonotype. The gene calls are TRBV9 and TRBJ2-3, with 10 bases lining up with TRBD1. Germline CDR1 reads SGDLS; CDR2 reads YYNGEE. Unmatched junction bases numbered 15, after V lost 5 bases and J lost 3 bases. The CDR3 spans 18 residues. The CDR3 spells CASSRLRDRGSRTDTQYF. For the CDR3, the DNA is TGTGCCAGCAGTCGACTCCGGGACAGGGGATCGAGGACAGATACGCAGTATTTT.

This clonotype was counted ten times or more. The J gene is TRBJ2-1, the V gene TRBV5-6; no definite D call. This CDR3 region has 12 residues. V was clipped by 4 bases and J by 8 bases, with 10 bases between them. Germline loops: CDR1 SGHDT, CDR2 YYEEEE. CDR3 in amino acids: CASSLNWDEQFF. The CDR3 nucleotides read TGTGCCAGCAGCCTTAACTGGGATGAGCAGTTCTTC.

The table lists this clonotype with many counts. This sequence joins TRBV24-1 and TRBJ2-2; D is perhaps TRBD2 (6 bases). The CDR3 covers 15 residues. Per germline, CDR1 KGHDR and CDR2 SFDVKD. Trimming took 5 bases from V and 3 from J, leaving 12 bases between them. CDR3 DNA sequence: TGTGCCACCAGTGGTCCGGGAGTAGACACCGGGGAGCTGTTTTTT. Amino acid sequence: CATSGPGVDTGELFF.

This clonotype was seen at least ten times. The chain links TRBV5-1 to TRBJ2-3; D unclear. Germline V gene lookup returns CDR1 SGHRS and CDR2 YFSETQ. There are 14 residues in the CDR3. Trimming removed 7 bases at V and 0 bases at J, with 12 bases between. The CDR3 loop is CASRTASSTDTQYF. Written as DNA, the CDR3 is TGCGCCAGCCGTACAGCATCTAGCACAGATACGCAGTATTTT.

This clonotype was detected ten times or more. The chain uses TRBV27 and TRBJ2-5, with TRBD1 matching over 12 bases. Germline CDR1 is MNHEY and CDR2 is SMNVEV (reference sequence). There are 15 residues in the CDR3. V lost 7 bases to trimming and J lost 7 bases; unmatched junction nucleotides: 10. CDR3 DNA sequence: TGTGCCAGCAAGGGGACAGGGGGCTTGGGGTGGACCCAGTACTTC. Encoded protein: CASKGTGGLGWTQYF.

This clonotype has more than one count but fewer than ten. The V call is TRBV2, the J call TRBJ1-1, with D maybe TRBD1 (6 bases). This CDR3 has 15 residues. V lost 2 bases to trimming and J lost 7 bases, with 17 bases between them. Looked up from germline, CDR1 is SNHLY and CDR2 is FYNNEI. For the CDR3, the DNA is TGTGCCAGCAGTGAACCGGAGACAGGTGGAAATGAAGCTTTCTTT. Protein product: CASSEPETGGNEAFF.

As to this clonotype: One end of the junction is discordant with germline, which a read error may explain. The chain links TRBV29-1 to TRBJ2-1; perhaps TRBD2 as D (7 bases). CDR3 size: 14 residues. Germline values: CDR1 SQVTM, CDR2 ANQGSEA. The CDR3 protein is CSVAGGHEAYEQFF. In DNA form, the CDR3 reads TGCAGCGTTGCCGGGGGGCACGAGGCTTATGAGCAATTCTTC.